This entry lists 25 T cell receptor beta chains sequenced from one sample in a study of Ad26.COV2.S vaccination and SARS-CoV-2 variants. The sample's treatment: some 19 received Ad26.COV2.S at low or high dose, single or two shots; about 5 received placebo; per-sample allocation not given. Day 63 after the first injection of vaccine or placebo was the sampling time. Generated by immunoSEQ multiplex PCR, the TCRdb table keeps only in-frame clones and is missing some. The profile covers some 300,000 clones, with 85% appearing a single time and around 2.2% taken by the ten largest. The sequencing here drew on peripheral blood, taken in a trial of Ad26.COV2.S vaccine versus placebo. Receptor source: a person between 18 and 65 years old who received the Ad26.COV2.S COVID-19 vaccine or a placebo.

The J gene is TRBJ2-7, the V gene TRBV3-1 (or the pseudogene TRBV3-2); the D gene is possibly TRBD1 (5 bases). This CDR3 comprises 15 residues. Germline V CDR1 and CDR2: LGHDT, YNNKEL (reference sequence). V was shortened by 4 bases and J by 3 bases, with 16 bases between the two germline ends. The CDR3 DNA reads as TGTGCCAGCAGCCCGCACCCCAGACAGATCTACGAGCAGTACTTC. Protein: CASSPHPRQIYEQYF.

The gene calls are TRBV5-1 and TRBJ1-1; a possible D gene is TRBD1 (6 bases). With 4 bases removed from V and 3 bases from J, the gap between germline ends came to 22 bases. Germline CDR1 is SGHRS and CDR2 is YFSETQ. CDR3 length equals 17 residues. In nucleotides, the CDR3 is TGCGCCAGCAGCCCGACCATATCAGGGGCGGCGGACACTGAAGCTTTCTTT. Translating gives CASSPTISGAADTEAFF.

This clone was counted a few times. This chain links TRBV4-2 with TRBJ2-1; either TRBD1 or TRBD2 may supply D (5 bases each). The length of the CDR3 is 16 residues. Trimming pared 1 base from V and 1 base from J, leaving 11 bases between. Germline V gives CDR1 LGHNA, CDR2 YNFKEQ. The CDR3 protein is CASSQAGTQSYNEQFF. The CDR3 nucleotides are TGTGCCAGCAGCCAAGCGGGGACCCAATCCTACAATGAGCAGTTCTTC.

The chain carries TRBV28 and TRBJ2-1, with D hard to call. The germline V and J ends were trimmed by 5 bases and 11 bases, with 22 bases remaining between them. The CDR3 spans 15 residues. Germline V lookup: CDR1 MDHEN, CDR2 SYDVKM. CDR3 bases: TGTGCCAGCAGTGCCCCCGCTCGGCTCCGGCGTCAGCAGTTCTTC. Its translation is CASSAPARLRRQQFF.

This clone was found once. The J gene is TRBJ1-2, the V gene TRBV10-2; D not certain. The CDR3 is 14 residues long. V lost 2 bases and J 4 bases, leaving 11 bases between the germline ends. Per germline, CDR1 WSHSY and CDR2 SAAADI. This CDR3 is CASSEAVSGYGYTF. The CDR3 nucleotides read TGCGCCAGCAGTGAGGCGGTTTCAGGCTATGGCTACACCTTC.

The CDR3 DNA reads TGTGCCAGCAGTGAAATGCGAAGACTAAACGGTGAGCAGTTCTTC. Translating gives CASSEMRRLNGEQFF. The rearrangement uses TRBV6-1 and TRBJ2-1; tentative D call: TRBD2 (5 bases). Germline CDR1 and CDR2: MNHNS and SASEGT. Deletions cut 2 bases from V and 9 bases from J, with 17 bases between. CDR3 length: 15 amino acids.

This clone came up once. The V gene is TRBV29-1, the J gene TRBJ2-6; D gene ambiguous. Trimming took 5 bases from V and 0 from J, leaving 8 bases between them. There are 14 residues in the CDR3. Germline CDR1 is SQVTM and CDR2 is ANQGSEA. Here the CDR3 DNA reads TGCAGCGTTCAGGAGAACTCTGGGGCCAACGTCCTGACTTTC. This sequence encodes CSVQENSGANVLTF.

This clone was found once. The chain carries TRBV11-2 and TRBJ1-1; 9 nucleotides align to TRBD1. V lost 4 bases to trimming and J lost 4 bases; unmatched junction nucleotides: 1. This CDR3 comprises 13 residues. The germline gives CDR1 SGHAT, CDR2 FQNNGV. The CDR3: CASSWDRATEAFF. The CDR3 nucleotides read TGTGCCAGCAGCTGGGACAGGGCCACTGAAGCTTTCTTT.

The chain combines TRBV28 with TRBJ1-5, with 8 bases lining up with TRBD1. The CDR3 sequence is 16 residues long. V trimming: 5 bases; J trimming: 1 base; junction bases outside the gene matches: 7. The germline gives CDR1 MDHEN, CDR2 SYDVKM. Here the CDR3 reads CASSPQGAISNQPQHF. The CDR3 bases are TGTGCCAGCAGTCCTCAGGGGGCTATCAGCAATCAGCCCCAGCATTTT. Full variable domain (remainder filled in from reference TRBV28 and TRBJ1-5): DVKVTQSSRYLVKRTGEKVFLECVQDMDHENMFWYRQDPGLGLRLIYFSYDVKMKEKGDIPEGYSVSREKKERFSLILESASTNQTSMYLCASSPQGAISNQPQHFGDGTRLSIL.

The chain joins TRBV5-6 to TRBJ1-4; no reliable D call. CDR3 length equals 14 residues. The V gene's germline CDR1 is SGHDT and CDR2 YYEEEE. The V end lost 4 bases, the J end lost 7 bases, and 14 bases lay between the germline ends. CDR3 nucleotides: TGTGCCAGCAGCCTGGGGATAAAGGGTGAAAAACTGTTTTTT. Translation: CASSLGIKGEKLFF.

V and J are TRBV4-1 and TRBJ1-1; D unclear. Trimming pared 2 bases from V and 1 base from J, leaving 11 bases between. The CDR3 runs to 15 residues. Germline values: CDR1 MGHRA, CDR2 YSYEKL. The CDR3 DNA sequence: TGCGCCAGCAGCCAACTGGGTAAGGCGAACACTGAAGCTTTCTTT. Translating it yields CASSQLGKANTEAFF.

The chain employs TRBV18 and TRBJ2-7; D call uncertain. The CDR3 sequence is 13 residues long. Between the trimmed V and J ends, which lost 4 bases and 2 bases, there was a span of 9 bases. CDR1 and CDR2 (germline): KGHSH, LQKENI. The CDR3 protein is CASSLGHAYEQYF. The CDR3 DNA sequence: TGTGCCAGCTCACTCGGTCACGCCTACGAGCAGTACTTC.

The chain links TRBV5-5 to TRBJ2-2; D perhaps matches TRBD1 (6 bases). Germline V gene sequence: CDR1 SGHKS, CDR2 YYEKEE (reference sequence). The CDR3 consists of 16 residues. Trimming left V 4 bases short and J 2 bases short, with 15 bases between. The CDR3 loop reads CASSTQGGENTGELFF. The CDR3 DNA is TGTGCCAGCAGCACACAGGGTGGGGAAAACACCGGGGAGCTGTTTTTT.

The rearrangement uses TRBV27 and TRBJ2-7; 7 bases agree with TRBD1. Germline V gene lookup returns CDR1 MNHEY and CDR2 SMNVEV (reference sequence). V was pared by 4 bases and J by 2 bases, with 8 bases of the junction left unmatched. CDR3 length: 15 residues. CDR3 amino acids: CASSWTGFTPYEQYF. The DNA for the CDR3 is TGTGCCAGCAGTTGGACAGGTTTCACCCCCTACGAGCAGTACTTC.

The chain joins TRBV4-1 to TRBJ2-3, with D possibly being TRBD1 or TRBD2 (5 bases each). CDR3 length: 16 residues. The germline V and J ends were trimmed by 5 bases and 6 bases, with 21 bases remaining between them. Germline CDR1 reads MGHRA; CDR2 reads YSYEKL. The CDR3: CASSTKGRGYHDTQYF. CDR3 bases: TGCGCCAGCAGCACCAAGGGGCGAGGGTACCACGATACGCAGTATTTT.

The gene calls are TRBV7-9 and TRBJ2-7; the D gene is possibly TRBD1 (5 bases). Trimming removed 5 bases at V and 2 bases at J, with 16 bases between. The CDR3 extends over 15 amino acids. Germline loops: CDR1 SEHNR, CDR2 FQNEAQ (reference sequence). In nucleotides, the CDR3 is TGTGCCAGCAGCCTAGGGGTCCAGGAGACCTACGAGCAGTACTTC. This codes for CASSLGVQETYEQYF.

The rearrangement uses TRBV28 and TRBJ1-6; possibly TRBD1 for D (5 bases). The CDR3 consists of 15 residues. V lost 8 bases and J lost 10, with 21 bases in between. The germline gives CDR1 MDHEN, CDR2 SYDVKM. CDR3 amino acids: CASRLQEGAKSPLHF. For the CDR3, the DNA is TGTGCCAGCCGCCTCCAAGAAGGGGCAAAATCACCCCTCCACTTT.

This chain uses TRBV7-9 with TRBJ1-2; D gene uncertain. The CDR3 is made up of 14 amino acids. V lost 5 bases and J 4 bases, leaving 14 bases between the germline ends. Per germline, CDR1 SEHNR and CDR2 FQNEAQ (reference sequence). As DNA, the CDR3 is TGTGCCAGCAGCCAGAGAGGGTTCCGCTATGGCTACACCTTC. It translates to CASSQRGFRYGYTF.

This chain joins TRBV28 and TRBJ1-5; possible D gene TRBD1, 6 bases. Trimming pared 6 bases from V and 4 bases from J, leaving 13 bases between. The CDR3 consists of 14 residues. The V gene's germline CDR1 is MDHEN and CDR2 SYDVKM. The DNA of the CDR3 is TGTGCCAGCAGCCTTGGGGGGGCAAATCAGCCCCAGCATTTT. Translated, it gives CASSLGGANQPQHF.

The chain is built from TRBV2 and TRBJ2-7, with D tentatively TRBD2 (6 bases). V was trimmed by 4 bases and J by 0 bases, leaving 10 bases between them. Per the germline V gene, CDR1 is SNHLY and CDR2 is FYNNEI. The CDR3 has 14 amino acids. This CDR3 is CASSVAESSYEQYF. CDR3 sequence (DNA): TGTGCCAGCAGTGTAGCGGAGAGCTCCTACGAGCAGTACTTC.

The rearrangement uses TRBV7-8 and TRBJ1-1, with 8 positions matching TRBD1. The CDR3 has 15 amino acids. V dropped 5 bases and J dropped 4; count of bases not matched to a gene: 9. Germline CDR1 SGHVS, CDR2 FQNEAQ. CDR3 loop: CASSLNTGGGTEAFF. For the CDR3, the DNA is TGTGCCAGCAGCCTAAATACAGGGGGAGGCACTGAAGCTTTCTTT.

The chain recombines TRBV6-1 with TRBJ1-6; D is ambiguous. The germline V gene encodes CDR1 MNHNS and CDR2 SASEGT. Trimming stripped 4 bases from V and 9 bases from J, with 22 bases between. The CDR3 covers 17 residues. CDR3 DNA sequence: TGTGCCAGCAGTGTATTGGATGCGGCAGGAGGTGGTTCACCCCTCCACTTT. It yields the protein CASSVLDAAGGGSPLHF.

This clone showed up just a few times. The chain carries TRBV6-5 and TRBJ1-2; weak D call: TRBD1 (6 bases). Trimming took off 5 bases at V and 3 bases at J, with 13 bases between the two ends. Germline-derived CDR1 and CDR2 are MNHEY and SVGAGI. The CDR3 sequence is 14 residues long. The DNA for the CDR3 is TGTGCCAGCAGTATGGACAGCCTTTACTATGGCTACACCTTC. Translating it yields CASSMDSLYYGYTF.

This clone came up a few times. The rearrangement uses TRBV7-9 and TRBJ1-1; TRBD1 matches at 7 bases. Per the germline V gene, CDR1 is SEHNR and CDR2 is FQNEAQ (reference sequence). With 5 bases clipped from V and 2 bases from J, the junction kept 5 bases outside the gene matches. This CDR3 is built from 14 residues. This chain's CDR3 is CASSPRQGNTEAFF. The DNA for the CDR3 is TGTGCCAGCAGCCCCCGACAGGGAAACACTGAAGCTTTCTTT.

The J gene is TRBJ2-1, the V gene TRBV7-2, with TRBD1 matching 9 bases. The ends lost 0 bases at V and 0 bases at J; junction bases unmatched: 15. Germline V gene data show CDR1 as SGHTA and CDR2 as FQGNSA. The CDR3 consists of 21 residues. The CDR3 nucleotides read TGTGCCAGCAGCTTAGCCCCCGGGACAGGGCAGTCTAAGAGCTCCTACAATGAGCAGTTCTTC. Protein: CASSLAPGTGQSKSSYNEQFF.